Presented here are 4 T cell receptor beta chains from one specimen sequenced in a study of T-cell memory formation after mild COVID-19. TCRdb re-called the 5' RACE reads with MiXCR, one entry per CDR3 protein. The sample lists under 35,000 distinct CDR3 sequences, approximately 21% occurring once. Sequenced material: PBMCs or a T cell subset sorted from them (not recorded which). These receptors came from an adult who had mild COVID-19 (a few samples of this study predate the infection). Cell type and time point are not known.

The chain uses TRBV27 and TRBJ1-5; D gene ambiguous. This CDR3 has 13 amino acids. The germline V gene has CDR1 MNHEY and CDR2 SMNVEV (reference sequence). The V end lost 2 bases, the J end lost 4 bases, and 6 bases lay between the germline ends. The CDR3 is CASSLDRNQPQHF. CDR3 bases: TGTGCCAGCAGTTTAGACCGAAATCAGCCCCAGCATTTT.

The sample holds many counts of this clonotype. DNA for the CDR3: TGTGCCAGCAGCCAACGGCGGGGACTGCGTGAAGCTTTCTTT. Translating gives CASSQRRGLREAFF. The chain carries TRBV7-2 and TRBJ1-1, with D maybe TRBD1 (5 bases). Deletions cut 5 bases from V and 7 bases from J, with 17 bases between. Germline CDR1 is SGHTA and CDR2 is FQGNSA. The CDR3 runs 14 residues.

The chain joins TRBV27 to TRBJ2-3; 9 positions match TRBD1. This CDR3 contains 15 residues. Germline CDR1 is MNHEY and CDR2 is SMNVEV (reference sequence). The trim removed 5 bases at V and 2 bases at J, leaving 5 bases unmatched. CDR3 sequence: CASSQRTGDTDTQYF. In nucleotides, the CDR3 is TGTGCCAGCAGTCAACGGACAGGGGACACAGATACGCAGTATTTT.

CDR3 residues: CASSLGTGGIVKDTQYF. Written as DNA, the CDR3 is TGTGCCAGCAGCCTAGGGACAGGGGGGATCGTTAAGGATACGCAGTATTTT. V gene TRBV5-6 combines with J gene TRBJ2-3; 11 bases line up with TRBD1. With V trimmed by 4 bases and J by 6 bases, 13 bases remained unmatched. The V gene's germline CDR1 is SGHDT and CDR2 YYEEEE. This CDR3 contains 17 residues.